Listed below are T cell receptor beta chains from one sample, sequenced in a study of blood T cell repertoires in COVID-19. Repertoires were generated with immunoSEQ multiplex PCR, while TCRdb's copy carries only in-frame clones and drops some. The data show more than 300,000 clones, with around 90% seen just once and roughly 1% held by the top ten. Source material: peripheral blood. These receptors all come from a woman aged 40-49 years with COVID-19, enrolled during active disease. Each CDR3 is given with its conserved first and last residue. D genes are given only for firm matches. Some rows mark clone size as missing; the rest say once, few, many or name a class of expanded clone.

>TRBD2|-|TRBV6-5|TRBJ2-3
CASSYREGDTQYF
TGTGCCAGCAGTTACAGGGAGGGGGATACGCAGTATTTT
>-|-|TRBV3-1/TRBV3-2|TRBJ2-7
CASSQRSYEQYF
TGTGCCAGCAGCCAACGCAGCTACGAGCAGTACTTC
>TRBD1|-|TRBV28|TRBJ1-1
CASSFTGGRNTEAFF
TGTGCCAGCAGTTTTACAGGGGGACGGAACACTGAAGCTTTCTTT
>-|-|TRBV7-9|TRBJ1-6
CASSPRGIGSPLHF
TGTGCCAGCAGCCCCAGGGGTATCGGGTCACCCCTCCACTTT
>-|-|TRBV14|TRBJ2-1
CASSSRRGPYPTYNEQFF
TGTGCCAGCAGCTCGCGCAGGGGCCCGTACCCCACCTACAATGAGCAGTTCTTC
>-|-|TRBV7-9|TRBJ1-1
CASSSEYRDRAFF
TGTGCCAGCAGCTCAGAGTACAGGGACCGAGCTTTCTTT
>TRBD1|-|TRBV28|TRBJ1-5
CASSFGTGFNQPQHF
TGTGCCAGCAGTTTCGGGACAGGGTTCAATCAGCCCCAGCATTTT
>-|few|TRBV6-5|TRBJ2-7
CASSYATSDEQYF
TGTGCCAGCAGTTACGCGACTTCGGACGAGCAGTACTTC
>TRBD2|-|TRBV7-2|TRBJ2-5
CASSPSAGLARETQYF
TGTGCCAGCAGCCCCAGCGCGGGACTAGCCCGCGAGACCCAGTACTTC
>-|-|TRBV28|TRBJ2-7
CASSDKQGWYEQYF
TGTGCCAGCAGTGATAAACAGGGTTGGTACGAGCAGTACTTC
>-|-|TRBV28|TRBJ2-1
CASTNQGSYNEQFF
TGTGCCAGCACCAATCAGGGATCCTACAATGAGCAGTTCTTC
>-|few|TRBV7-6|TRBJ2-2
CASSSPLDRRGGTGELFF
TGTGCCAGCAGTTCGCCCCTAGACAGGAGGGGAGGGACCGGGGAGCTGTTTTTT
>TRBD1|-|TRBV5-4|TRBJ1-2
CASSSRTGGFYGYTF
TGTGCCAGCAGCTCGAGGACAGGGGGCTTCTATGGCTACACCTTC
>TRBD2|-|TRBV3-1/TRBV3-2|TRBJ2-1
CASSQVLAGTLSSYNEQFF
TGTGCCAGCAGCCAAGTGCTAGCGGGGACCCTCAGCTCCTACAATGAGCAGTTCTTC
>-|-|TRBV4-3|TRBJ2-1
CASSQDHVAREQFF
TGCGCCAGCAGCCAAGATCATGTGGCGAGGGAGCAGTTCTTC
>TRBD1|-|TRBV18|TRBJ1-1
CASSPPSTQGVPSVNTEAFF
TGTGCCAGCTCACCACCTTCGACCCAGGGGGTGCCAAGTGTGAACACTGAAGCTTTCTTT
>-|-|TRBV7-3|TRBJ2-4
CASSPTGVSGSIQYF
TGTGCCAGCAGCCCCACCGGGGTTAGCGGCTCCATTCAGTACTTC
>-|-|TRBV19|TRBJ1-1
CASHPGFPAGNTEAFF
TGTGCCAGTCATCCGGGGTTTCCAGCGGGGAACACTGAAGCTTTCTTT
>TRBD1|-|TRBV7-2|TRBJ1-2
CASSLGTGGYGYTF
TGTGCCAGCAGCTTAGGGACAGGGGGTTATGGCTACACCTTC
>-|-|TRBV2|TRBJ1-5
CASSESTGGQPQHF
TGTGCCAGCAGTGAGAGCACGGGGGGACAGCCCCAGCATTTT
>TRBD1|-|TRBV5-1|TRBJ2-2
CASSPTGGVAGELFF
TGCGCCAGCAGCCCGACAGGGGGGGTCGCCGGGGAGCTGTTTTTT
>-|-|TRBV3-1/TRBV3-2|TRBJ2-3
CASSLGRGAVKDTQYF
TGTGCCAGCAGCCTCGGCAGGGGCGCGGTAAAAGATACGCAGTATTTT
>-|-|TRBV28|TRBJ2-2
CASSLTGGTNTGELFF
TGTGCCAGCAGTTTAACGGGGGGCACGAACACCGGGGAGCTGTTTTTT
>-|once|TRBV7-8|TRBJ2-1
CASSSYYMEQFF
TGTGCCAGCAGCTCCTACTATATGGAACAGTTCTTC
>-|-|TRBV28|TRBJ1-1
CASSFKRTEAFF
TGTGCCAGCAGTTTTAAGCGGACTGAAGCTTTCTTT
>-|-|TRBV19|TRBJ1-5
CASSMRGSNQPQHF
TGTGCCAGTAGTATGCGGGGGAGCAATCAGCCCCAGCATTTT
>-|-|TRBV6-2/TRBV6-3|TRBJ2-5
CASSWLEETQYF
TGTGCCAGCAGTTGGCTGGAGGAGACCCAGTACTTC
>-|-|TRBV9|TRBJ2-1
CASSSHRVDEQFF
TGTGCCAGCAGCTCCCACAGGGTCGATGAGCAGTTCTTC
>TRBD2|once|TRBV19|TRBJ2-1
CASRGTIVGYNEQFF
TGTGCCAGTAGGGGGACTATCGTAGGGTACAATGAGCAGTTCTTC
>TRBD1|once|TRBV19|TRBJ2-3
CASSTRTGSYTQYF
TGTGCCAGTAGTACCAGGACAGGATCATATACGCAGTATTTT
>TRBD1|-|TRBV6-4|TRBJ1-6
CASSDSGGNSPLHF
TGTGCCAGCAGTGACTCAGGGGGCAATTCACCCCTCCACTTT
>-|-|TRBV7-6|TRBJ1-5
CASSPSRGPGGNQPQHF
TGTGCCAGCAGCCCCTCCCGTGGGCCTGGCGGCAATCAGCCCCAGCATTTT
>TRBD1|-|TRBV7-2|TRBJ2-5
CASSFAGTGLETQYF
TGTGCCAGCAGCTTTGCCGGGACAGGGTTGGAGACCCAGTACTTC
>TRBD2|once|TRBV5-4|TRBJ2-7
CASSLRASGGNEQYF
TGTGCCAGCAGCTTGAGGGCTAGCGGGGGAAACGAGCAGTACTTC
>-|-|TRBV4-3|TRBJ2-3
CASSQDPGKPADTQYF
TGCGCCAGCAGCCAAGATCCGGGGAAACCCGCTGATACGCAGTATTTT
>-|-|TRBV7-2|TRBJ2-1
CASSQGGSYNEQFF
TGTGCCAGCAGCCAGGGTGGCTCCTACAATGAGCAGTTCTTC
>TRBD2|-|TRBV9|TRBJ2-1
CASSPGGSDEQFF
TGTGCCAGCAGCCCCGGGGGGTCCGATGAGCAGTTCTTC
>-|-|TRBV5-1|TRBJ2-3
CASRRTADTQYF
TGCGCCAGCAGAAGGACAGCTGATACGCAGTATTTT
>-|-|TRBV27|TRBJ1-1
CASSLLGAAKNEAFF
TGTGCCAGCAGTTTATTGGGGGCAGCAAAAAATGAAGCTTTCTTT
>TRBD1|-|TRBV19|TRBJ1-1
CASRPTGGRGLNTEAFF
TGTGCCAGTAGGCCTACAGGGGGCCGGGGTTTGAACACTGAAGCTTTCTTT
>TRBD2|-|TRBV6-2/TRBV6-3|TRBJ2-5
CASSPIAGGYQETQYF
TGTGCCAGCAGCCCAATAGCGGGGGGGTACCAAGAGACCCAGTACTTC
>TRBD1|-|TRBV7-9|TRBJ1-1
CASSFQGGNTEAFF
TGTGCCAGCAGCTTTCAGGGGGGAAACACTGAAGCTTTCTTT
>TRBD1|-|TRBV18|TRBJ2-4
CASSPPGGQRAKNIQYF
TGTGCCAGCTCACCCCCAGGGGGACAGAGAGCCAAAAACATTCAGTACTTC
>-|once|TRBV6-4|TRBJ1-3
CASSLPLQGIVGNTIYF
TGTGCCAGCAGCCTTCCCCTCCAGGGAATAGTCGGCAACACCATATATTTT
>-|-|TRBV6-5|TRBJ2-2
CASSYWGPNTGELFF
TGTGCCAGCAGTTACTGGGGGCCGAACACCGGGGAGCTGTTTTTT
>TRBD1|-|TRBV7-3|TRBJ1-4
CASSSQGSANEKLFF
TGTGCCAGCAGTTCACAGGGGTCGGCTAATGAAAAACTGTTTTTT